Below, 25 T cell receptor beta chains from the same sample are listed, as sequenced in a study of T-cell reconstitution after alpha-beta-depleted transplantation in children. General study findings and limits: It was newly produced T cells that mostly accounted for T-cell counts and diversity one year after transplant.

These TCRs are of unknown antigen specificity. The TCRbeta library incorporated unique molecular identifiers. MiXCR, run by TCRdb on the PCR reads, gives a single entry per CDR3 protein. The data contain 330,000 or so distinct CDR3 sequences, 7.5% to 9% of them singletons. This material consisted of peripheral blood, taken 360 days after TCRalphabeta/CD19-depleted stem cell transplant. These receptors came from a female patient aged 2-10 years who had a stem cell transplant for Fanconi anemia, so the T cells may come from the graft donor.

J is TRBJ2-7 and V is TRBV18; D call uncertain. CDR1 is KGHSH and CDR2 is LQKENI in the germline V gene. This CDR3 spans 13 amino acids. The V end was cut by 0 bases, the J end by 2 bases, with 5 bases between. The CDR3 sequence: CASSPPETYEQYV. CDR3 bases: TGTGCCAGCTCACCACCAGAAACCTACGAGCAGTACGTC.

This clonotype was found a few times. The V call is TRBV24-1, the J call TRBJ2-1, with D possibly being TRBD2 (5 bases). The germline V gene has CDR1 KGHDR and CDR2 SFDVKD. V lost 2 bases and J lost 5, with 6 bases in between. CDR3 size: 13 residues. The CDR3 DNA sequence: TGTGCCACCAGTGATTGGACTGACAATGAGCAGTTCTTC. This translates into CATSDWTDNEQFF.

This clonotype has ten or more counts. The V gene is TRBV27, the J gene TRBJ2-3, with 11 bases aligning to TRBD2. This CDR3 region has 16 residues. The V and J ends lost 3 bases and 6 bases, in that order; junction bases with no gene match: 8. The germline V gene has CDR1 MNHEY and CDR2 SMNVEV (reference sequence). The CDR3 protein is CASSFLLAGDGDTQYF. The CDR3 DNA reads as TGTGCCAGCAGTTTCCTACTAGCGGGAGATGGGGATACGCAGTATTTT.

V is TRBV7-9 and J is TRBJ2-7; TRBD1 or TRBD2 may be the D gene (6 bases each). The V and J ends lost 5 bases and 2 bases respectively, with 13 bases between them. CDR3 size: 14 residues. Germline CDR1 and CDR2: SEHNR and FQNEAQ (reference sequence). In DNA, the CDR3 is TGTGCCAGCAGCGCCCCGGGGGCAGCCTACGAGCAGTACTTC. Translation: CASSAPGAAYEQYF. Full variable domain (missing parts from reference TRBV7-9 and TRBJ2-7): DTGVSQNPRHKITKRGQNVTFRCDPISEHNRLYWYRQTLGQGPEFLTYFQNEAQLEKSRLLSDRFSAERPKGSFSTLEIQRTEQGDSAMYLCASSAPGAAYEQYFGPGTRLTVT.

This clonotype was detected ten times or more. The CDR3 sequence is CASRMTSGNYEQYF. DNA of the CDR3: TGTGCCAGCAGAATGACTAGCGGGAACTACGAGCAGTACTTC. The V call is TRBV6-1, the J call TRBJ2-7, with 11 bases that match TRBD2. The CDR3 covers 14 residues. V lost 6 bases, J lost 3 bases, and 4 bases stayed unmatched. The germline CDR1 and CDR2 sequences are MNHNS and SASEGT.

This chain joins TRBV6-5 and TRBJ2-7; D is possibly TRBD1 or TRBD2 (5 bases each). CDR1 and CDR2 (germline): MNHEY, SVGAGI. The length of the CDR3 is 16 residues. The V gene lost 0 bases and the J gene lost 4 bases, with 16 bases spanning the gap. This CDR3 reads CASSYSYGDESYEQYF. DNA for the CDR3: TGTGCCAGCAGTTACTCGTACGGGGACGAATCTTACGAGCAGTACTTC.

This clonotype occurred many times. This chain joins TRBV20-1 and TRBJ2-7, with TRBD1 matching over 10 bases. V lost 4 bases and J lost 3; bases outside the gene matches: 6. This CDR3 is 14 amino acids long. CDR1 and CDR2 (germline): DFQATT, SNEGSKA (reference sequence). In DNA, the CDR3 is TGCAGTGCTACCCGGACAGGGGGGGACTACGAGCAGTACTTC. This gives the protein CSATRTGGDYEQYF.

Many counts were recorded for this clonotype. The chain has TRBV5-1 and TRBJ1-4, with D perhaps matching TRBD1 (5 bases). The CDR3 runs 12 residues. V lost 0 bases, J lost 11 bases, and 8 bases lay in between. CDR1 is SGHRS and CDR2 is YFSETQ in the germline V gene. CDR3 sequence: CASSLDGGKLFF. The CDR3 DNA reads TGCGCCAGCAGCTTGGATGGGGGGAAACTGTTTTTT.

This clonotype was detected a few times. The chain joins TRBV6-1 to TRBJ2-1, with a weak D call TRBD1 (5 bases). Germline loops: CDR1 MNHNS, CDR2 SASEGT. Trimming removed 2 bases from V and 9 bases from J, with 17 bases in between. The length of the CDR3 is 15 residues. CDR3 residues: CASSETPFWGFEQFF. DNA for the CDR3: TGTGCCAGCAGTGAAACCCCTTTTTGGGGCTTTGAGCAGTTCTTC.

This clonotype has a count of ten or more. The J gene is TRBJ2-1, the V gene TRBV7-2; a weak D match, TRBD2 (6 bases). Trimming cost V 6 bases and J 10 bases, with 25 bases left between them. Germline-derived CDR1 and CDR2 are SGHTA and FQGNSA. The CDR3 runs 16 residues. The CDR3 nucleotides read TGTGCCAGCAGGCGCCCCGGGCGGGACGGACTGGCGGAGCAGTTCTTC. Translating gives CASRRPGRDGLAEQFF.

This clonotype was detected only a few times. The CDR3 DNA reads as TGTGCCAGCAGTTTAGTTACAGGTGTGGGGATTATTGGAAACACCATATATTTT. Amino acids: CASSLVTGVGIIGNTIYF. The V and J genes are TRBV12-3 or TRBV12-4 and TRBJ1-3; the D gene is possibly TRBD1 (5 bases). The CDR3 is 18 residues long. V shed 1 base and J shed 3 bases, with 19 bases lying between them.

This clonotype was counted ten times or more. The chain employs TRBV4-2 and TRBJ1-2; D unresolved. Germline CDR1 is LGHNA and CDR2 is YNFKEQ. The CDR3 is made up of 13 amino acids. Between the trimmed V and J ends, which lost 0 bases and 5 bases, there was a span of 7 bases. CDR3 loop: CASSQDRVYGYTF. The CDR3 coding sequence is TGTGCCAGCAGCCAAGATCGGGTTTATGGCTACACCTTC.

The sample holds many counts of this clonotype. The chain carries TRBV12-3 or TRBV12-4 and TRBJ2-3; TRBD2 matches 10 bases. The J segment lost 0 bases and the V segment lost 1 base, leaving 7 bases of the junction unmatched. There are 18 residues in the CDR3. Written as DNA, the CDR3 is TGTGCCAGCAGTTTAGGGTTGCTAGCGGGAGAAAGCACAGATACGCAGTATTTT. Protein product: CASSLGLLAGESTDTQYF.

This clonotype was observed at least ten times. This chain connects TRBV20-1 to TRBJ2-3, with 7 bases lining up with TRBD1. Germline trimming cut 3 bases from V and 2 bases from J; bases unmatched to any gene: 5. CDR1 is DFQATT and CDR2 is SNEGSKA in the germline V gene (reference sequence). This CDR3 region has 14 residues. The CDR3 loop is CSASPGQSTDTQYF. The CDR3, as DNA: TGCAGTGCTAGCCCGGGACAGTCCACAGATACGCAGTATTTT.

Ten or more counts support this clonotype. J is TRBJ2-7 and V is TRBV12-3 or TRBV12-4, with TRBD2 as a possible D gene (5 bases). With 3 bases removed from V and 2 bases from J, the gap between germline ends came to 8 bases. CDR3 length equals 13 residues. For the CDR3, the DNA is TGTGCCAGCAGTTTCGGGAAGGCCTACGAGCAGTACTTC. This sequence encodes CASSFGKAYEQYF.

This clonotype was counted ten times or more. The CDR3 DNA follows: TGTGCCAGCAGCTTCGAGTCAGGCCCCGGGCAGCCCCAGCATTTT. This gives the protein CASSFESGPGQPQHF. The chain is built from TRBV5-8 and TRBJ1-5; D call uncertain. Per the germline V gene, CDR1 is SGHTS and CDR2 is YDEGEE. Deletions cut 2 bases from V and 7 bases from J, with 16 bases between. CDR3 length: 15 amino acids.

Many counts were recorded for this clonotype. The rearrangement links TRBV5-5 to TRBJ2-1; 7 bases fit TRBD1. V trimming: 4 bases; J trimming: 4 bases; junction bases outside the gene matches: 2. CDR3 length: 13 residues. Per germline, CDR1 SGHKS and CDR2 YYEKEE (reference sequence). As DNA, the CDR3 is TGTGCCAGCAGCCTACAGGGGTACAATGAGCAGTTCTTC. Residues: CASSLQGYNEQFF.

This clonotype came up many times. V usage is TRBV15 and J usage is TRBJ2-1; D is uncertain. Germline V gene sequence: CDR1 LNHNV, CDR2 YYDKDF (reference sequence). V lost 5 bases and J 8 bases, leaving 19 bases between the germline ends. The length of the CDR3 is 15 residues. The DNA of the CDR3 is TGTGCCACCAGCGTCCGTGGAATTAGAAGCGATGAGCAGTTCTTC. Its protein product is CATSVRGIRSDEQFF.

The sample holds many counts of this clonotype. V and J are TRBV5-1 and TRBJ2-5; D ambiguous. V was cut by 0 bases and J by 1 base, with 7 bases left in between. CDR1 is SGHRS, CDR2 YFSETQ, per germline. This CDR3 is built from 14 residues. CDR3 region: CASSLEHTQETQYF. In DNA form, the CDR3 reads TGCGCCAGCAGCTTGGAACATACCCAAGAGACCCAGTACTTC.

In its sample, this clonotype was seen many times. The chain carries TRBV7-9 and TRBJ2-3; D is undetermined. This CDR3 has 14 amino acids. The V gene's germline CDR1 is SEHNR and CDR2 FQNEAQ (reference sequence). Between the trimmed V and J ends, which lost 8 bases and 0 bases, there was a span of 12 bases. CDR3 region: CASGERPSTDTQYF. CDR3 coding DNA: TGTGCCAGCGGAGAGAGGCCTAGCACAGATACGCAGTATTTT.

This clonotype was seen more than once but under ten times. The chain carries TRBV7-2 and TRBJ2-3, with D possibly matching TRBD1 (7 bases). CDR1 is SGHTA and CDR2 is FQGNSA in the germline V gene. This CDR3 contains 16 residues. The ends were cut back, 3 bases at V and 0 bases at J, with 13 bases in the middle. CDR3 protein: CASSFRGVGSTDTQYF. As DNA, the CDR3 is TGTGCCAGCAGCTTCAGGGGGGTCGGGAGCACAGATACGCAGTATTTT.

This clonotype was counted a few times. The chain joins TRBV25-1 to TRBJ1-3; perhaps TRBD1 as D (6 bases). Germline V gene sequence: CDR1 MGHDK, CDR2 SYGVNS. This CDR3 comprises 15 residues. Trimming took off 3 bases at V and 2 bases at J, with 11 bases between the two ends. The CDR3 sequence is CASSDRGLAGNTIYF. In nucleotides, the CDR3 is TGTGCCAGCAGTGACAGGGGATTAGCTGGAAACACCATATATTTT.

In the case of this clonotype: Being one base from a much bigger clone, this may be a read error. The rearrangement links TRBV7-9 to TRBJ2-7, with a weak D call TRBD2 (5 bases). This CDR3 has 14 amino acids. Between the trimmed V and J ends, which lost 3 bases and 4 bases, there was a span of 13 bases. Germline V gives CDR1 SEHNR, CDR2 FQNEAQ (reference sequence). CDR3 sequence: CASSFGIGGYEQYF. The CDR3 nucleotides are TGTGCCAGCAGCTTTGGGATCGGAGGTTACGAGCAGTACTTC.

This clonotype was counted a few times. The gene calls are TRBV6-5 and TRBJ1-2; 10 bases match TRBD1. Germline CDR1 is MNHEY and CDR2 is SVGAGI. The V segment lost 6 bases and the J segment 5 bases; nucleotides outside the gene matches: 18. The CDR3 sequence is 18 residues long. The DNA of the CDR3 is TGTGCCAGCAGCTACCGGGACAGGGGACTTATGTTGGGGTATGGCTACACCTTC. Its translation: CASSYRDRGLMLGYGYTF.

The table lists this clonotype with many counts. This sequence joins TRBV6-5 and TRBJ2-2; D may be TRBD1 or TRBD2 (5 bases each). V shed 0 bases and J shed 0 bases, with 14 bases lying between them. Germline CDR1 and CDR2: MNHEY and SVGAGI. The CDR3 spans 18 residues. This CDR3 reads CASSYSRGTDSNTGELFF. The CDR3 DNA reads as TGTGCCAGCAGTTACTCTCGGGGCACCGATTCGAACACCGGGGAGCTGTTTTTT.